A selection of T cell receptor beta chains follows, all from one sample in a study of identical twins. TCRdb recomputed calls from the 5' RACE reads with MiXCR, one row per CDR3 protein. The top ten clones hold just over 14% of a sample with about 220,000 distinct CDR3 sequences, under 8.5% of them seen once. This same sample was also taken into another study, of T cells expressing NK-cell markers.

Material: CD8+ T cells sorted from blood. These receptors were obtained from a woman younger than 30 in good health. Each CDR3 is given with its conserved first and last residue. D genes are given only for firm matches. Clone sizes are given selectively: once, few, many, or a class where the clone is expanded.

>TRBV7-2|many|TRBD2|17|TRBJ2-3
CASSLRLAGGVSDTQYF
TGTGCCAGCAGCTTAAGACTAGCGGGGGGAGTATCAGATACGCAGTATTTT
>TRBV7-2|few|TRBD2|16|TRBJ2-1
CASSAYSSGGAVEQFF
TGTGCCAGCAGCGCCTACAGCAGCGGGGGGGCCGTTGAGCAGTTCTTC
>TRBV24-1|many|.|12|TRBJ2-1
CATSDTSNEQFF
TGTGCCACCAGTGACACTAGCAATGAGCAGTTCTTC
>TRBV27|few|.|16|TRBJ2-2
CASSLSTGSYTGELFF
TGTGCCAGCAGTTTAAGTACGGGGTCGTACACCGGGGAGCTGTTTTTT
>TRBV20-1|few|.|13|TRBJ2-3
CSARLPLKDTQYF
TGCAGTGCTAGACTCCCGCTCAAAGATACGCAGTATTTT
>TRBV7-8|.|.|15|TRBJ2-7
CASSFRPPGSGEQYF
TGTGCCAGCAGCTTCCGGCCACCGGGGTCGGGGGAGCAGTACTTC
>TRBV7-6|.|.|12|TRBJ1-1
CASSLTASEAFF
TGTGCCAGCAGCTTAACAGCCTCTGAAGCTTTCTTT
>TRBV7-2|few|.|17|TRBJ2-7
CASNWGLLRTGNYEQYF
TGTGCCAGCAATTGGGGCCTCCTCCGGACTGGAAACTACGAGCAGTACTTC
>TRBV20-1|few|.|15|TRBJ1-2
CSARDRRTPNYGYTF
TGCAGTGCTAGAGATAGAAGGACTCCTAACTATGGCTACACCTTC
>TRBV19|.|TRBD1|13|TRBJ1-2
CASTGTGASGYTF
TGTGCCAGTACCGGGACAGGGGCAAGTGGCTACACCTTC
>TRBV5-4|few|.|16|TRBJ2-3
CASSQNGLGRTDTQYF
TGTGCCAGCAGCCAGAACGGACTGGGCCGCACAGATACGCAGTATTTT
>TRBV5-1|many|.|13|TRBJ2-7
CASSFGLGYEQYF
TGTGCCAGCAGCTTTGGTTTGGGATACGAGCAGTACTTC
>TRBV10-3|.|.|14|TRBJ2-2
CASGGKTNTGELFF
TGTGCCTCCGGAGGTAAAACTAACACCGGGGAGCTGTTTTTT
>TRBV10-3|.|.|13|TRBJ2-7
CAISEVGSYEQYF
TGTGCCATCAGTGAGGTCGGGAGTTACGAGCAGTACTTC
>TRBV12-3/TRBV12-4|.|TRBD2|14|TRBJ2-1
CASSLSAGGNEQFF
TGTGCCAGCAGTTTATCAGCGGGAGGGAATGAGCAGTTCTTC
>TRBV5-6|.|.|11|TRBJ2-5
CASSFLSDQYF
TGTGCCAGCAGCTTTCTTAGTGACCAGTACTTC
>TRBV3-1|few|.|16|TRBJ2-7
CASSQSRDGMVREQYF
TGTGCCAGCAGCCAATCGCGGGACGGGATGGTACGGGAGCAGTACTTC
>TRBV12-3/TRBV12-4|.|.|13|TRBJ1-1
CASRGGLITEAFF
TGTGCCAGCAGAGGGGGTCTAATCACTGAAGCTTTCTTT
>TRBV4-3|many|TRBD1|20|TRBJ1-2
CASSQEIIRRDREEFGGYTF
TGCGCCAGCAGCCAAGAGATAATTCGACGGGACAGGGAAGAGTTTGGTGGCTACACCTTC
>TRBV4-2|few|.|15|TRBJ1-1
CASSQGSGKGTEAFF
TGTGCCAGCAGCCAAGGTTCCGGTAAGGGCACTGAAGCTTTCTTT
>TRBV12-3/TRBV12-4|many|TRBD2|14|TRBJ2-5
CASSPGLAIETQYF
TGTGCCAGCAGCCCGGGACTAGCAATAGAGACCCAGTACTTC
>TRBV24-1|.|.|13|TRBJ1-1
CATSVGRNTEAFF
TGTGCCACCAGTGTCGGGAGGAACACTGAAGCTTTCTTT
>TRBV7-9|few|TRBD2|15|TRBJ2-1
CASSFLAGGANEQFF
TGTGCCAGCAGCTTCCTCGCGGGGGGGGCTAATGAGCAGTTCTTC
>TRBV4-3|few|.|14|TRBJ2-3
CASSQVSGADTQYF
TGCGCCAGCAGCCAGGTTAGCGGAGCAGATACGCAGTATTTT
>TRBV10-3|few|.|12|TRBJ2-7
CATAARDYEQYF
TGTGCCACCGCGGCCCGAGACTACGAGCAGTACTTC
>TRBV7-9|few|.|15|TRBJ2-5
CASSSTRGLQETQYF
TGTGCCAGCAGTTCTACTCGGGGGCTCCAAGAGACCCAGTACTTC